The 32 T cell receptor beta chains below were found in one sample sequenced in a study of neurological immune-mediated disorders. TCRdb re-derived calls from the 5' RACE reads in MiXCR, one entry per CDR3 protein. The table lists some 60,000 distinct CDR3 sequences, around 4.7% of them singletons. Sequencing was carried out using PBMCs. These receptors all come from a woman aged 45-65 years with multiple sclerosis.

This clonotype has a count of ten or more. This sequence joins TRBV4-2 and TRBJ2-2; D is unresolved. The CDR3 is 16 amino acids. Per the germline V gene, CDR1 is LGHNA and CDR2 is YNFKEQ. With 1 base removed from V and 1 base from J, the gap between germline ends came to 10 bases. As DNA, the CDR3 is TGTGCCAGCAGCCAAGGGAGCCAGATGAACACCGGGGAGCTGTTTTTT. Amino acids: CASSQGSQMNTGELFF.

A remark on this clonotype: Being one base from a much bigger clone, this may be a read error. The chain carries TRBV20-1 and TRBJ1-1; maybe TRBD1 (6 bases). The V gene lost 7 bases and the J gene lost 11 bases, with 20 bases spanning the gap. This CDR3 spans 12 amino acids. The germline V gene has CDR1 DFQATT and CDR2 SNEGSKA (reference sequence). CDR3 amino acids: CSVLHRDWSAFF. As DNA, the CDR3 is TGCAGTGTCCTTCACAGGGATTGGAGCGCTTTCTTT.

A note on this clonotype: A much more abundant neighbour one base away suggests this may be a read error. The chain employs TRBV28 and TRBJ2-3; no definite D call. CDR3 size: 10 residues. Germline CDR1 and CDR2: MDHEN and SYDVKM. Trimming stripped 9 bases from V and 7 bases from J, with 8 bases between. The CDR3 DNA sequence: TGTGCCAGAGGCACGAATACGCAGTATTTT. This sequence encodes CARGTNTQYF.

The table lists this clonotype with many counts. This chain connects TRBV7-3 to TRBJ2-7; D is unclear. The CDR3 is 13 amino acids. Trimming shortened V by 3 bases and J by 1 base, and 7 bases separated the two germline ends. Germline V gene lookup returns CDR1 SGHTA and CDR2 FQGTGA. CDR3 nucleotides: TGTGCCAGCAGCTTCGGCGCGTCCTACGAGCAGTACTTC. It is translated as CASSFGASYEQYF.

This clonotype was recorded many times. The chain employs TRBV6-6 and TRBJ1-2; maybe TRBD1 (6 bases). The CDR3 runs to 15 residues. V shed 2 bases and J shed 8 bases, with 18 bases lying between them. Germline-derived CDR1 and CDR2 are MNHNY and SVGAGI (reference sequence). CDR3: CASSYVNTGHLGYTF. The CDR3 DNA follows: TGTGCCAGCAGTTACGTTAATACGGGACACCTCGGCTACACCTTC.

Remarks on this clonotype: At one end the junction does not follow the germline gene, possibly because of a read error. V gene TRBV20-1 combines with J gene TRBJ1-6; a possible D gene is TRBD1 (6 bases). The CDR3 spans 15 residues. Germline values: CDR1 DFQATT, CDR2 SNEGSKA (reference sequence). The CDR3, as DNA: TGCAGTGCTTATTCCCTACAGGGCGCCGGTTCACCCCTCAACTTT. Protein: CSAYSLQGAGSPLNF.

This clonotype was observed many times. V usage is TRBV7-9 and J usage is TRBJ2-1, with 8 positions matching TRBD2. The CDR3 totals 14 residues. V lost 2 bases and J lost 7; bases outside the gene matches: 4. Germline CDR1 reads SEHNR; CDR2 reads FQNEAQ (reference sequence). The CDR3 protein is CASSLITGGNEQFF. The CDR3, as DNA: TGTGCCAGCAGCTTAATCACGGGGGGGAATGAGCAGTTCTTC.

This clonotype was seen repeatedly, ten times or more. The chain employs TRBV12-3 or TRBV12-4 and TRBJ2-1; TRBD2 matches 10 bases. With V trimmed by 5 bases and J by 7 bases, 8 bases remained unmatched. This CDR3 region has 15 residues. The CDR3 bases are TGTGCCAGCAGTACCGCCGGACTAGCGGTGAATGAGCAGTTCTTC. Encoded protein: CASSTAGLAVNEQFF.

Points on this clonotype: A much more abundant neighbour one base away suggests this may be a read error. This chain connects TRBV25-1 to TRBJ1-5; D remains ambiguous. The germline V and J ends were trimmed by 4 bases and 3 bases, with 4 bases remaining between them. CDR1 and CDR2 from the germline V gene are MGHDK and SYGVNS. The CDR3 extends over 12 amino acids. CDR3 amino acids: CASSANNQPQHF. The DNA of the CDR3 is TGTGCCAGCAGTGCCAACAATCAGCCCCAGCATTTT.

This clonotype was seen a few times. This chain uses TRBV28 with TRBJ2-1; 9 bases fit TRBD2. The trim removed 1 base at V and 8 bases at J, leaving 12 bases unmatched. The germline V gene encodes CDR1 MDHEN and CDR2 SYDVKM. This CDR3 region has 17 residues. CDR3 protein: CASSLFWELAGRDEQFF. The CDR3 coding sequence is TGTGCCAGCAGTTTATTTTGGGAGCTAGCGGGGAGGGATGAGCAGTTCTTC.

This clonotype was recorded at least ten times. In nucleotides, the CDR3 is TGTGCCACCAGCCGTGATAGGTTAGGCCCTGAAGCTTTCTTT. Translation gives CATSRDRLGPEAFF. The gene calls are TRBV15 and TRBJ1-1; unclear D gene. This CDR3 has 14 amino acids. Between the trimmed V and J ends, which lost 5 bases and 6 bases, there was a span of 16 bases. Germline CDR1 and CDR2: LNHNV and YYDKDF (reference sequence).

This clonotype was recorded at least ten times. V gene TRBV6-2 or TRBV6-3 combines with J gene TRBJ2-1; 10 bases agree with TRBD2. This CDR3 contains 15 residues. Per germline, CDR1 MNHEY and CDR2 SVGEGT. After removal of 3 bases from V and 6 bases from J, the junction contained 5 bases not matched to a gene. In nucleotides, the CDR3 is TGTGCCAGCAGTTATGGAATAGCGGGGGGCAATGAGCAGTTCTTC. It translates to CASSYGIAGGNEQFF.

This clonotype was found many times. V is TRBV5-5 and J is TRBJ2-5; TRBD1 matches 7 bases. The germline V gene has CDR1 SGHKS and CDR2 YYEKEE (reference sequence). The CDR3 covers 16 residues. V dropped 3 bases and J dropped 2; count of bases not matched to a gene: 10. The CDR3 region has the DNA TGTGCCAGCAGCTCCATACAGGGGAGCGGACAAGAGACCCAGTACTTC. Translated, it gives CASSSIQGSGQETQYF.

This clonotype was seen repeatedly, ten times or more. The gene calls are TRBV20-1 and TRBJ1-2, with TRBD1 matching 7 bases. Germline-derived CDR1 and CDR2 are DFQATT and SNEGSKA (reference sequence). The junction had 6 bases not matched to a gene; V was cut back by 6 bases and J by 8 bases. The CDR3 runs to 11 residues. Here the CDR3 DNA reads TGCAGTGCAACGGACAGGCGGGGCTACACCTTC. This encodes CSATDRRGYTF.

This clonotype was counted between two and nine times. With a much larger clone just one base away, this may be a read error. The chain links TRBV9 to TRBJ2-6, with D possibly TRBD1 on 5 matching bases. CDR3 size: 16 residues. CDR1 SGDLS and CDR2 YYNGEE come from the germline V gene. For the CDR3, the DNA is TGTGCCAGCAGCGAACACGGATTCTCTGGGGCCAAAGTCCTGACTTTC. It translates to CASSEHGFSGAKVLTF.

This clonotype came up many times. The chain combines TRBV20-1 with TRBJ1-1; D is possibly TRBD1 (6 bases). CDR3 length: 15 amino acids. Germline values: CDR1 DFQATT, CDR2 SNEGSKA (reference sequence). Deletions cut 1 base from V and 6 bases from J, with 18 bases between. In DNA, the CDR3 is TGCAGTGCTAGAGGGGCAGGCCCATCAGGGGCTGAAGCTTTCTTT. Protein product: CSARGAGPSGAEAFF.

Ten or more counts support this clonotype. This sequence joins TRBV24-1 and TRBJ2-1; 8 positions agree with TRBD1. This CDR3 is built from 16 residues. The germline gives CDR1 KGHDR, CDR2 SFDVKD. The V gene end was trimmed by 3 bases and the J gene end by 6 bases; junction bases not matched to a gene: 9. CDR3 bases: TGTGCCACCAGTGATCCCCGACAGGGGTATGGCAATGAGCAGTTCTTC. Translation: CATSDPRQGYGNEQFF.

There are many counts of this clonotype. The CDR3 sequence: CASSMAQDSPLHF. In DNA, the CDR3 is TGCGCCAGCAGTATGGCACAGGATTCACCCCTCCACTTT. V usage is TRBV10-2 and J usage is TRBJ1-6, with TRBD1 as a possible D gene (5 bases). V lost 5 bases and J 8 bases, leaving 10 bases between the germline ends. CDR1 WSHSY and CDR2 SAAADI come from the germline V gene. CDR3 length: 13 amino acids.

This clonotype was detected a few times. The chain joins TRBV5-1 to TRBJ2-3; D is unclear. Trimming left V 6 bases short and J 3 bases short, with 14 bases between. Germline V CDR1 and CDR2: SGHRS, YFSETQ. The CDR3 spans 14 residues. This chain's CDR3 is CASKRAHLTDTQYF. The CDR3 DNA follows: TGCGCCAGCAAACGGGCCCACCTTACAGATACGCAGTATTTT.

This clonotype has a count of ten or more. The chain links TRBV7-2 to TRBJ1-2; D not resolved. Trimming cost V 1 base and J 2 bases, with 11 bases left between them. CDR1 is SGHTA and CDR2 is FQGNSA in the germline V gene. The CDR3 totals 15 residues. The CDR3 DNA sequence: TGTGCCAGCAGCTTAGTAGCAGACCCGAACTATGGCTACACCTTC. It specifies CASSLVADPNYGYTF.

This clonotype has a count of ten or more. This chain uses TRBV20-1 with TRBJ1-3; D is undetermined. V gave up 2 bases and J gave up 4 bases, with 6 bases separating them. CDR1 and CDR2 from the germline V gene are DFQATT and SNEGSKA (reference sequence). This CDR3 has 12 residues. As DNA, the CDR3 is TGCAGTGCTAGAACCCCCGGAAACACCATATATTTT. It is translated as CSARTPGNTIYF.

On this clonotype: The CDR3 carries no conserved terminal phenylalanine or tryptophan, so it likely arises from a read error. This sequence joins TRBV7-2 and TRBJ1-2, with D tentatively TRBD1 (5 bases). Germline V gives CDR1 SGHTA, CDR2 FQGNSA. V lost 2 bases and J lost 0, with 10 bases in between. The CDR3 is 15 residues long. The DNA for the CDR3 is TGTGCCAGCAGCTTATTACCAGGGACTAACTATGGCTACACCAAC. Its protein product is CASSLLPGTNYGYTN.

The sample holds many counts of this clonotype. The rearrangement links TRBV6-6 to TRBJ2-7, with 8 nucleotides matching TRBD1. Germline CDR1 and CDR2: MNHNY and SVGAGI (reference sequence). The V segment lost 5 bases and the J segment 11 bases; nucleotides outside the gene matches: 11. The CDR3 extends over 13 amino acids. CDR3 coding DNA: TGTGCCAGCAGTAGAGGACAGGGTCCCCTAGAGTACGTC. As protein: CASSRGQGPLEYV.

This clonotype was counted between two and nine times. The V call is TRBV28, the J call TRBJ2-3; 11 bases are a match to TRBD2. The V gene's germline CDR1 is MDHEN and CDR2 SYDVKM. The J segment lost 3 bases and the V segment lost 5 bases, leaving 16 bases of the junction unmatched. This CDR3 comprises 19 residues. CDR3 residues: CASSGSSGGPSLVTDTQYF. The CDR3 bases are TGTGCCAGCAGTGGATCTAGCGGGGGGCCCTCTTTGGTTACAGATACGCAGTATTTT.

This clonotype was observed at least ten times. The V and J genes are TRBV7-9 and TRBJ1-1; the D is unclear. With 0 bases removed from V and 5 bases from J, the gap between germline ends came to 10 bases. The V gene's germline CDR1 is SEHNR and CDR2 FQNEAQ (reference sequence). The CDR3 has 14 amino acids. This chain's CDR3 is CASSLAEGPTEAFF. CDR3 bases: TGTGCCAGCAGCTTAGCCGAAGGACCAACTGAAGCTTTCTTT. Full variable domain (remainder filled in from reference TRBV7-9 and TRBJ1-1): DTGVSQNPRHKITKRGQNVTFRCDPISEHNRLYWYRQTLGQGPEFLTYFQNEAQLEKSRLLSDRFSAERPKGSFSTLEIQRTEQGDSAMYLCASSLAEGPTEAFFGQGTRLTVV.

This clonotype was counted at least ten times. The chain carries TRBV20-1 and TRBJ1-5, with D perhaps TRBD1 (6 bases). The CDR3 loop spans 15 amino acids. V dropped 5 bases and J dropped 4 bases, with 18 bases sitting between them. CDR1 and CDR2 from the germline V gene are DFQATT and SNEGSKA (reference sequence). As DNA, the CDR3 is TGCAGTGCTGCGACAATACAGGGTTTGAATCAGCCCCAGCATTTT. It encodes CSAATIQGLNQPQHF.

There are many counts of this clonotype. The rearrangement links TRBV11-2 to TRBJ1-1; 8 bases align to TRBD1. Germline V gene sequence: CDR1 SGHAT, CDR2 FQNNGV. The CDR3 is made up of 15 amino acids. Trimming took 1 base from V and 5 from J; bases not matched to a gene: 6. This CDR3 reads CASSLVTGGSTEAFF. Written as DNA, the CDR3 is TGTGCCAGCAGCTTAGTCACAGGGGGATCGACTGAAGCTTTCTTT. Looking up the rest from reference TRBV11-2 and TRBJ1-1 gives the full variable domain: EAGVAQSPRYKIIEKRQSVAFWCNPISGHATLYWYQQILGQGPKLLIQFQNNGVVDDSQLPKDRFSAERLKGVDSTLKIQPAKLEDSAVYLCASSLVTGGSTEAFFGQGTRLTVV.

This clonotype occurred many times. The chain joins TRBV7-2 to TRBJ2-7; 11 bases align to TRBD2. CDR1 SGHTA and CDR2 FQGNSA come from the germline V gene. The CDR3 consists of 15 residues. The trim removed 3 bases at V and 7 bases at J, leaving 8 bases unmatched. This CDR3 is CASSFLAGGTGEQYV. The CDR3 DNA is TGTGCCAGCAGCTTCCTAGCGGGGGGCACGGGAGAGCAGTACGTC.

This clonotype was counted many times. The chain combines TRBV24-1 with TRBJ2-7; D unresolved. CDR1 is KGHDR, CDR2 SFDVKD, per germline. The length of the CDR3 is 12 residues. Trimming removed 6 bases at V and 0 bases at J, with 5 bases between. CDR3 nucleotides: TGTGCCACCAGTTCGGACTCCTACGAGCAGTACTTC. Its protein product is CATSSDSYEQYF.

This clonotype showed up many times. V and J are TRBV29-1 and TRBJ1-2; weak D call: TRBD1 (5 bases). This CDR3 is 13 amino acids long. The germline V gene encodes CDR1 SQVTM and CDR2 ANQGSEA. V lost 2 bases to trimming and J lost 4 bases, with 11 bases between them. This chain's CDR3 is CSVETEGTYGYTF. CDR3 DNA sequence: TGCAGCGTTGAAACTGAAGGGACCTATGGCTACACCTTC.

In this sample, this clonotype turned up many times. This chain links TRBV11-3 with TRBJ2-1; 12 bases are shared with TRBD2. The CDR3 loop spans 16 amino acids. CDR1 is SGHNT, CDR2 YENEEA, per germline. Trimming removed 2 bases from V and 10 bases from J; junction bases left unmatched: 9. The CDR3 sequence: CASSLLAGGPVGEQFF. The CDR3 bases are TGTGCCAGCAGCTTACTAGCGGGGGGGCCAGTAGGGGAGCAGTTCTTC.

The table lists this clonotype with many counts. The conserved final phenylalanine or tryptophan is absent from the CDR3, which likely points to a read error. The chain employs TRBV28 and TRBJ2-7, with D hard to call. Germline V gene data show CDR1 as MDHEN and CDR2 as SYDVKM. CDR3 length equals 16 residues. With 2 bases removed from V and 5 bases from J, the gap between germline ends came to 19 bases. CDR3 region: CASSLERALSGNEQYN. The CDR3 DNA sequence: TGTGCCAGCAGTTTAGAAAGGGCTCTTAGTGGGAACGAGCAGTACAAC.